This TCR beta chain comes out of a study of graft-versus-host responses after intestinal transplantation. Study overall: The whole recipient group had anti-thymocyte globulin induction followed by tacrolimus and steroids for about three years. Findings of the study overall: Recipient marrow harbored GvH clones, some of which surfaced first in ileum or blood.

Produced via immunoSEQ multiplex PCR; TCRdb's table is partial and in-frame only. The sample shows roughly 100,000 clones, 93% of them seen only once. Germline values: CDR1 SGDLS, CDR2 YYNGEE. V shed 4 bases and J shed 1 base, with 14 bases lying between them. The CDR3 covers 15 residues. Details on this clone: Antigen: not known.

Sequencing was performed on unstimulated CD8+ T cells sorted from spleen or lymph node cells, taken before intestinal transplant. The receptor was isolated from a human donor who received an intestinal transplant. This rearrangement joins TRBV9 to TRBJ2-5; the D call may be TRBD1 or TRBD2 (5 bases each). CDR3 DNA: TGTGCCAGCAGCCTGGGACCTAACGGCCAAGAGACCCAGTACTTC. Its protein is CASSLGPNGQETQYF.